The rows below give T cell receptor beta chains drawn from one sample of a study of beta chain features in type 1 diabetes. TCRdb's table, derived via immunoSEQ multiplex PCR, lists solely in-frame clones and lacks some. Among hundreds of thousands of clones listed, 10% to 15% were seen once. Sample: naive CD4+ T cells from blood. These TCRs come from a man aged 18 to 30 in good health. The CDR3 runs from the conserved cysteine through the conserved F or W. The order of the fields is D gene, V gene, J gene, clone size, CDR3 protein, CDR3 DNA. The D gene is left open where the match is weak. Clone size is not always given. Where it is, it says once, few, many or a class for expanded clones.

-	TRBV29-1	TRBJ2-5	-	CSVAIGAAETQYF	TGCAGCGTGGCCATAGGGGCGGCGGAGACCCAGTACTTC
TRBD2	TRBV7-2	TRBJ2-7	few	CASSPRLASYEQYF	TGTGCCAGCAGCCCGAGACTAGCGTCCTACGAGCAGTACTTC
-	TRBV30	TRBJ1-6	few	CAWSVIDNSPLHF	TGTGCCTGGAGTGTAATAGATAATTCACCCCTCCACTTT
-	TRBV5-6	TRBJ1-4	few	CASSPRNLGEKLFF	TGTGCCAGCAGCCCCAGGAACCTTGGTGAAAAACTGTTTTTT
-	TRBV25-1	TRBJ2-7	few	CASGRPRVGSYEQYF	TGTGCCAGCGGTCGCCCGAGGGTTGGGTCCTACGAGCAGTACTTC
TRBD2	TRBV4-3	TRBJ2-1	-	CASSRGLAGYNEQFF	TGCGCCAGCAGCCGTGGACTAGCGGGTTACAATGAGCAGTTCTTC
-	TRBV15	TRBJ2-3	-	CATSRGPAWTDTQYF	TGTGCCACCAGCAGAGGTCCAGCGTGGACAGATACGCAGTATTTT
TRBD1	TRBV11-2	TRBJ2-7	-	CASSFFGQGGSYEQYF	TGTGCCAGCAGCTTTTTTGGACAGGGGGGCTCCTACGAGCAGTACTTC
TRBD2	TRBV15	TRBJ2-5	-	CATSRASGVQETQYF	TGTGCCACCAGCAGGGCTAGCGGGGTGCAGGAGACCCAGTACTTC
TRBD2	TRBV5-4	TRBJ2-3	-	CASSPRLAGSTDTQYF	TGTGCCAGCAGCCCAAGACTAGCGGGGAGCACAGATACGCAGTATTTT
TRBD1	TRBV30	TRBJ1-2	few	CAWSVPDRAAGYTF	TGTGCCTGGAGTGTACCTGACAGGGCGGCGGGCTACACCTTC
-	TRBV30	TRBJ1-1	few	CAWNPGVGTEAFF	TGTGCCTGGAATCCAGGGGTCGGCACTGAAGCTTTCTTT
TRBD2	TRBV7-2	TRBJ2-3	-	CASSPGTSLADTQYF	TGTGCCAGCAGCCCCGGGACTAGCCTGGCAGATACGCAGTATTTT
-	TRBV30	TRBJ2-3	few	CAWSVRATDTQYF	TGTGCCTGGAGTGTACGAGCTACAGATACGCAGTATTTT
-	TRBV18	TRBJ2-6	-	CASSPPRRSSGANVLTF	TGTGCCAGCTCACCACCTCGACGGAGCTCTGGGGCCAACGTCCTGACTTTC
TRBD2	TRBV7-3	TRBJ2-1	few	CASSPRPSGGHNEQFF	TGTGCCAGCAGCCCCCGCCCTAGCGGGGGCCACAATGAGCAGTTCTTC
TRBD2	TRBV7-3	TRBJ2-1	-	CASSQSGTSGYNEQFF	TGTGCCAGCAGCCAATCCGGGACTAGCGGTTACAATGAGCAGTTCTTC
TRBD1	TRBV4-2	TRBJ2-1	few	CASSLTGGTYNEQFF	TGTGCCAGCAGCCTGACAGGGGGCACCTACAATGAGCAGTTCTTC
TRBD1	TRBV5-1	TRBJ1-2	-	CTSSVQQGGGYTF	TGCACCAGCAGCGTTCAACAGGGGGGAGGCTACACCTTC
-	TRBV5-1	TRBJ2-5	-	CASSLESGRGTQYF	TGCGCCAGCAGCTTGGAAAGCGGCCGAGGGACCCAGTACTTC
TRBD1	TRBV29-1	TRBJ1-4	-	CSVRGQGDEKLFF	TGCAGCGTGAGGGGACAGGGGGATGAAAAACTGTTTTTT
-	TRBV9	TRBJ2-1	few	CASSVGDFRYNEQFF	TGTGCCAGCAGCGTAGGGGACTTCCGTTACAATGAGCAGTTCTTC
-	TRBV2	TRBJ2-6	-	CASSPTSGANVLTF	TGTGCCAGCAGCCCGACATCTGGGGCCAACGTCCTGACTTTC
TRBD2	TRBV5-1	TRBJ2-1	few	CASIKIAGGDYNEQFF	TGCGCCAGCATCAAAATAGCGGGAGGGGATTACAATGAGCAGTTCTTC
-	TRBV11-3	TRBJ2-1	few	CASSLRDEQFF	TGTGCCAGCAGCTTGAGGGATGAGCAGTTCTTC
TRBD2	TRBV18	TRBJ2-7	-	CASSPTTSGRSHEQYF	TGTGCCAGCTCACCAACTACTAGCGGACGTAGCCACGAGCAGTACTTC
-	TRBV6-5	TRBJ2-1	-	CASRGHLNEQFF	TGTGCCAGCCGGGGACACCTCAATGAGCAGTTCTTC
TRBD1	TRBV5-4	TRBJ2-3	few	CASRRGLGSTDTQYF	TGTGCCAGCAGGAGGGGGCTGGGGAGCACAGATACGCAGTATTTT
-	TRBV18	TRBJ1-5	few	CASSPTDQGQPQHF	TGTGCCAGCTCACCGACCGATCAGGGACAGCCCCAGCATTTT
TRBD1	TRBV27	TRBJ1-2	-	CASGTGGNLDGYTF	TGTGCCAGCGGGACAGGGGGGAATTTGGATGGCTACACCTTC
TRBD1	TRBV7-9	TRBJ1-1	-	CASSQRDRGESFF	TGTGCCAGCAGCCAGCGGGACAGGGGAGAATCTTTCTTT
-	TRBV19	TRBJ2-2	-	CASSPPGLGLTGELFF	TGTGCCAGTAGTCCACCGGGACTGGGGTTAACCGGGGAGCTGTTTTTT
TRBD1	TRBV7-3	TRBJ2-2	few	CASSQDRGPGELFF	TGTGCCAGCAGCCAAGACAGGGGTCCCGGGGAGCTGTTTTTT
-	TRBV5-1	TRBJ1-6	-	CASSLNTGKSPLHF	TGCGCCAGCAGCTTGAATACAGGGAAATCACCCCTCCACTTT
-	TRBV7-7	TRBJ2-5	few	CASSFGLSETQYF	TGTGCTAGCAGCTTCGGTCTATCAGAGACCCAGTACTTC
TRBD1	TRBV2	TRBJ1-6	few	CAGQAWPSPLHF	TGTGCCGGACAGGCTTGGCCCTCACCCCTCCACTTT
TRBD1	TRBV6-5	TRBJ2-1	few	CASRSGQGTYNEQFF	TGTGCCAGCAGATCTGGACAGGGCACCTACAATGAGCAGTTCTTC